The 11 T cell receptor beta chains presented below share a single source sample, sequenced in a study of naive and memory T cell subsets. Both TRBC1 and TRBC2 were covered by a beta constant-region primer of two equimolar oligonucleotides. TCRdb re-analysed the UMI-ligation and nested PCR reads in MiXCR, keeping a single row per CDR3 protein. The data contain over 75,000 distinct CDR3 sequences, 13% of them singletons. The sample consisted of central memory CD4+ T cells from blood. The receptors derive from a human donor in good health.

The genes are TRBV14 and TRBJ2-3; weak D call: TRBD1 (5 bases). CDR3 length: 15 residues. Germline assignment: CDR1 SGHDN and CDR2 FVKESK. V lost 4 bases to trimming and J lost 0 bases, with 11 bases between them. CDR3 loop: CASSRPTVSTDTQYF. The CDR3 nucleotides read TGTGCCAGCAGCCGTCCGACAGTGAGCACAGATACGCAGTATTTT.

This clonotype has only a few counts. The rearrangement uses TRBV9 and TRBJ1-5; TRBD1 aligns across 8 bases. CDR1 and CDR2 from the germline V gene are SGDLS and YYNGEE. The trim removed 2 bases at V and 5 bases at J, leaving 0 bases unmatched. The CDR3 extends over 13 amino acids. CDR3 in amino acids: CASSVTGDQPQHF. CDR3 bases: TGTGCCAGCAGCGTGACAGGGGATCAGCCCCAGCATTTT. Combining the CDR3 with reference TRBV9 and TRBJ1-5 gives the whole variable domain DSGVTQTPKHLITATGQRVTLRCSPRSGDLSVYWYQQSLDQGLQFLIQYYNGEERAKGNILERFSAQQFPDLHSELNLSSLELGDSALYFCASSVTGDQPQHFGDGTRLSIL.

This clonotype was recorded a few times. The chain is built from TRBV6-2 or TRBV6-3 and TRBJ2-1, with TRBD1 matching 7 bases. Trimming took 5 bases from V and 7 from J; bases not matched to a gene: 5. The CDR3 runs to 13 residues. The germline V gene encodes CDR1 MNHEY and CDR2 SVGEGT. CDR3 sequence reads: CASSRQGRNEQFF. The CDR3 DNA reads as TGTGCCAGCAGTCGACAGGGCAGGAATGAGCAGTTCTTC.

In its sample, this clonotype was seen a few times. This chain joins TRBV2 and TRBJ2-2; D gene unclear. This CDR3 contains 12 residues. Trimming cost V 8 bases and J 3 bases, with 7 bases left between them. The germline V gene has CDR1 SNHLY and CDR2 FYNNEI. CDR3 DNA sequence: TGTGCCAGCGGGGTCGACACCGGGGAGCTGTTTTTT. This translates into CASGVDTGELFF.

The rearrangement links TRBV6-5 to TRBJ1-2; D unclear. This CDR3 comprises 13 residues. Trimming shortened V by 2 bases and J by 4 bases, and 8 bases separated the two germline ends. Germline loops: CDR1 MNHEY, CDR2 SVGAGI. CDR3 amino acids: CASSYRDTYGYTF. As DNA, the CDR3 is TGTGCCAGCAGTTACCGAGACACCTATGGCTACACCTTC.

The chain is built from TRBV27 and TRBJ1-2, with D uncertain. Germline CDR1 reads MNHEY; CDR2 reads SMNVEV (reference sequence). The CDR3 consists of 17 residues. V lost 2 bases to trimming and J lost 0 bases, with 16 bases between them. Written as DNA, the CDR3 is TGTGCCAGCAGTTTAATATTTGTACGAGATTCTAACTATGGCTACACCTTC. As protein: CASSLIFVRDSNYGYTF.

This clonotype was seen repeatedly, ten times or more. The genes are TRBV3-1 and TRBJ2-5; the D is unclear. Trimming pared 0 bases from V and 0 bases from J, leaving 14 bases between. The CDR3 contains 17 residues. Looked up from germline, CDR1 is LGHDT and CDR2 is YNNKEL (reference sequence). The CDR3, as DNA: TGTGCCAGCAGCCAAGATATCAGGATCAGTTACCAAGAGACCCAGTACTTC. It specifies CASSQDIRISYQETQYF.

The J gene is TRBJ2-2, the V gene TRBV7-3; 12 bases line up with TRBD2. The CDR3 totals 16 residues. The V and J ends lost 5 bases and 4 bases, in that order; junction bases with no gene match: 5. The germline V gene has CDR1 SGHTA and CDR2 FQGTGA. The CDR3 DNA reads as TGTGCCAGCAGCCGACTAGCGGGAGAACCCACCGGGGAGCTGTTTTTT. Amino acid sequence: CASSRLAGEPTGELFF.

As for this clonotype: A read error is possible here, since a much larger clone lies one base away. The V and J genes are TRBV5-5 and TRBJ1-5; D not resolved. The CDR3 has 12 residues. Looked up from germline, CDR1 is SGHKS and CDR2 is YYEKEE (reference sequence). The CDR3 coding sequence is TGTGCCAGCGGTCAGAACAATCAGCCCCAGAATTTT. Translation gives CASGQNNQPQNF.

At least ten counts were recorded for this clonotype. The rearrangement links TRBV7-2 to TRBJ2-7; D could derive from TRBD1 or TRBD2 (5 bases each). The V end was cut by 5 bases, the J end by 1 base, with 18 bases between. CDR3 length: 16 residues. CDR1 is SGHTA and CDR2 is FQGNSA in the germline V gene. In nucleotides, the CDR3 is TGTGCCAGCAGCCAACCGGGACCCCCTAAGTCCTACGAGCAGTACTTC. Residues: CASSQPGPPKSYEQYF.

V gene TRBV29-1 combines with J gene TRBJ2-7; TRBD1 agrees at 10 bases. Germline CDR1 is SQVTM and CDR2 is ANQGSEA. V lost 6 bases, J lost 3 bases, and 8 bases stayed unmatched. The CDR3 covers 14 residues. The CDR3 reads CSVMAGDRGYEQYF. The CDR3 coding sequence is TGCAGCGTCATGGCAGGGGACAGGGGCTACGAGCAGTACTTC.